The present TCR beta chain was sequenced within a study of blood T cell repertoires in COVID-19. Background on the study: Specimens from acute and convalescent COVID-19 originated in the United States, Italy and Spain. The analysed material was cDNA or gDNA that came from T cells, B-cell-depleted T cells, or PBMCs.

Enrollment of patients from Seattle took place during active infection, with longitudinal follow-up. Generated by immunoSEQ multiplex PCR, the TCRdb table keeps only in-frame clones and is missing some. Of under 300,000 clones listed, 85% to 95% are singletons. CDR1 is SGDLS, CDR2 YYNGEE, per germline. V dropped 0 bases and J dropped 3 bases, with 13 bases sitting between them. The CDR3 totals 16 residues. The V gene is TRBV9, the J gene TRBJ1-3; tentative D call: TRBD1 (6 bases). What was sequenced was peripheral blood. The receptor was derived from a man aged 25 to 40 with COVID-19, enrolled during active disease. CDR3 protein: CASSVAFRGDGNTIYF. Written as DNA, the CDR3 is TGTGCCAGCAGCGTAGCGTTCAGGGGAGATGGAAACACCATATATTTT.